This TCR beta chain was retrieved from a study of beta chain features in type 1 diabetes. Study-wide results and limits: TCRB rearrangement may or may not be influenced by HLA type; here this remained unresolved. VDJ junctions from type 1 diabetes patients carried fewer insertions and larger deletions. Naive, central memory and Treg TCRB repertoires appeared more alike in patients than in healthy donors.

This clone was recorded once. Its matching antigen is unknown. CDR1 and CDR2 (germline): LNHDA, SQIVND (reference sequence). This CDR3 is built from 11 residues. The V end was cut by 5 bases, the J end by 10 bases, with 11 bases between. Reverse transcribing all isolated RNA meant expressed TCRB transcripts were sequenced. This table comes from immunoSEQ multiplex PCR, and its TCRdb copy is limited to in-frame clones, with some not included. This sample carries hundreds of thousands of clones, roughly 12% of them seen once, and the ten largest clones take approximately 0.015%. Sequencing was performed on naive CD4+ T cells from blood. The chain joins TRBV19 to TRBJ1-1; a weak D match, TRBD1 (5 bases). The receptor was derived from a man aged 18 to 30 in good health. CDR3 coding DNA: TGTGCCAGTAGTCAGGGTTCGCGAGCTTTCTTT. Translation gives CASSQGSRAFF.